This TCR beta chain was profiled in a study of blood T cell repertoires in COVID-19. In terms of age and location, participants ranged from roughly 18 to 90 years and lived in about 25 US areas. In assigning cohorts, the study relied on participant-reported clinical history. Clones were sequenced by immunoSEQ multiplex PCR, and TCRdb holds only the in-frame ones, with some missing. Of over 200,000 clones listed, roughly 90% are singletons. This clone was observed a few times. The germline CDR1 and CDR2 sequences are SGHAT and FQNNGV. V lost 3 bases and J 11 bases, leaving 17 bases between the germline ends. The CDR3 consists of 15 residues.

Sequencing used PBMCs or T cells enriched from blood (not recorded which). The sequence was collected from a woman aged 25 to 39 with acute COVID-19. The rearrangement joins TRBV11-2 to TRBJ1-6; possibly TRBD1 for D (5 bases). The CDR3 nucleotides read TGTGCCAGCAGCTTCAGAGACAGTCTTGCCGCACCCCTCCACTTT. It encodes CASSFRDSLAAPLHF.